The 25 T cell receptor beta chains below were found in one sample sequenced in a study of blood T cell repertoires in COVID-19. Clones were sequenced by immunoSEQ multiplex PCR, and TCRdb holds only the in-frame ones, with some missing. The profile covers approximately 68,000 clones, with approximately 90% appearing a single time and about 2.9% taken by the ten largest. Specimen: peripheral blood. The receptor set was obtained from a man between 70 and 80 years old with active or convalescent COVID-19.

The rearrangement uses TRBV6-5 and TRBJ1-1; D unclear. This CDR3 contains 11 residues. Looked up from germline, CDR1 is MNHEY and CDR2 is SVGAGI. V was pared by 4 bases and J by 9 bases, with 9 bases between. CDR3 coding DNA: TGTGCCAGCAGTTTGGGCCGGAAAGCTTTCTTT. Its protein is CASSLGRKAFF.

The J gene is TRBJ2-3, the V gene TRBV6-5, with D possibly being TRBD1 (5 bases). V gave up 8 bases and J gave up 5 bases, with 14 bases separating them. The CDR3 extends over 13 amino acids. Germline values: CDR1 MNHEY, CDR2 SVGAGI. This chain's CDR3 is CASGLLQVDTQYF. The CDR3 bases are TGTGCCAGCGGGCTCTTACAGGTAGATACGCAGTATTTT.

This chain uses TRBV11-2 with TRBJ2-1, with D perhaps TRBD2 (6 bases). The V end lost 5 bases, the J end lost 6 bases, and 14 bases lay between the germline ends. The CDR3 sequence is 14 residues long. The V gene's germline CDR1 is SGHAT and CDR2 FQNNGV. The DNA for the CDR3 is TGTGCCAGCAGCCCCAGGAGGGACGGCAATGAGCAGTTCTTC. Its translation is CASSPRRDGNEQFF.

The gene calls are TRBV5-6 and TRBJ2-5, with 12 bases fitting TRBD2. V shed 4 bases, J shed 5 bases, and the junction held 9 bases outside the gene matches. Germline values: CDR1 SGHDT, CDR2 YYEEEE. This CDR3 is built from 16 residues. The CDR3 DNA reads as TGTGCCAGCAGCCGGACTAGCGGGACGAGAGGCGAGACCCAGTACTTC. Translated, it gives CASSRTSGTRGETQYF. Full variable domain (remainder filled in from reference TRBV5-6 and TRBJ2-5): DAGVTQSPTHLIKTRGQQVTLRCSPKSGHDTVSWYQQALGQGPQFIFQYYEEEERQRGNFPDRFSGHQFPNYSSELNVNALLLGDSALYLCASSRTSGTRGETQYFGPGTRLLVL.

As to this clone: No conserved phenylalanine or tryptophan ends this CDR3, so it is likely a read error. The DNA is omitted, as the CDR3 cannot be located on it reliably, and the CDR3 follows TCRdb's listing. The J gene is TRBJ1-5, the V gene TRBV12-2. TRBV12-2 is flagged as a pseudogene. The CDR3 spans 10 residues, counting both ends. CDR3 sequence reads: CASRSAGETI.

This chain links TRBV19 with TRBJ1-5, with TRBD1 matching 7 bases. Losses at the gene ends were 5 bases for V and 4 bases for J; bases not matched to a gene: 5. The CDR3 is 14 amino acids. Germline V lookup: CDR1 LNHDA, CDR2 SQIVND (reference sequence). CDR3 residues: CASSFRQGNQPQHF. The CDR3 bases are TGTGCCAGTAGTTTTCGACAGGGTAATCAGCCCCAGCATTTT. Looking up the rest from reference TRBV19 and TRBJ1-5 gives the full variable domain: DGGITQSPKYLFRKEGQNVTLSCEQNLNHDAMYWYRQDPGQGLRLIYYSQIVNDFQKGDIAEGYSVSREKKESFPLTVTSAQKNPTAFYLCASSFRQGNQPQHFGDGTRLSIL.

This chain connects TRBV5-1 to TRBJ2-1; 11 bases map to TRBD2. Trimming removed 4 bases from V and 4 bases from J; junction bases left unmatched: 7. The CDR3 runs 16 residues. CDR1 is SGHRS and CDR2 is YFSETQ in the germline V gene. Written as DNA, the CDR3 is TGCGCCAGCAGCCCTTCACTAGCGGGAGCTTACAATGAGCAGTTCTTC. Translation: CASSPSLAGAYNEQFF.

The V call is TRBV18, the J call TRBJ2-7; D unclear. The CDR3 is made up of 13 amino acids. Germline CDR1 KGHSH, CDR2 LQKENI. The ends were cut back, 3 bases at V and 4 bases at J, with 10 bases in the middle. The CDR3 sequence: CASSPLFRYEQYF. CDR3 coding DNA: TGTGCCAGCTCACCGCTTTTTCGGTACGAGCAGTACTTC.

V gene TRBV11-2 combines with J gene TRBJ2-3; tentatively, D is TRBD2 (7 bases). This CDR3 comprises 16 residues. The germline CDR1 and CDR2 sequences are SGHAT and FQNNGV. Trimming cost V 1 base and J 4 bases, with 15 bases left between them. CDR3 sequence reads: CASSLARGALADTQYF. Here the CDR3 DNA reads TGTGCCAGCAGCTTAGCCCGGGGGGCCCTTGCAGATACGCAGTATTTT.

The chain employs TRBV6-5 and TRBJ1-2, with TRBD1 matching 7 bases. CDR3 length equals 14 residues. The V and J ends lost 0 bases and 8 bases, in that order; junction bases with no gene match: 6. Germline V CDR1 and CDR2: MNHEY, SVGAGI. The CDR3, as DNA: TGTGCCAGCAGTTACTCGAATCCACAGGGGGGCTACACCTTC. Its translation is CASSYSNPQGGYTF.

The chain links TRBV6-6 to TRBJ1-4; D not certain. Trimming pared 4 bases from V and 8 bases from J, leaving 11 bases between. The length of the CDR3 is 13 residues. In germline, CDR1 is MNHNY, CDR2 SVGAGI (reference sequence). The CDR3 sequence is CASSFAGWEKLFF. In DNA, the CDR3 is TGTGCCAGCAGTTTCGCAGGATGGGAAAAACTGTTTTTT.

This sequence joins TRBV6-1 and TRBJ1-5; D unclear. This CDR3 contains 13 residues. Looked up from germline, CDR1 is MNHNS and CDR2 is SASEGT. V gave up 3 bases and J gave up 5 bases, with 8 bases separating them. DNA of the CDR3: TGTGCCAGCAGTGAGGGGAGAGATCAGCCCCAGCATTTT. The encoded protein is CASSEGRDQPQHF.

The CDR3 bases are TGTGCCAGCAGCGTTACTAGCGGTAGCACAGATACGCAGTATTTT. Its protein is CASSVTSGSTDTQYF. The genes are TRBV9 and TRBJ2-3, with 8 nucleotides matching TRBD2. In germline, CDR1 is SGDLS, CDR2 YYNGEE. The CDR3 consists of 15 residues. The V and J ends lost 2 bases and 0 bases, in that order; junction bases with no gene match: 2.

The chain is built from TRBV3-1 (or the pseudogene TRBV3-2) and TRBJ2-5; 12 bases fit TRBD2. Trimming at V came to 2 bases and at J to 5 bases, leaving 3 bases not matched to a gene. Germline V gene data show CDR1 as LGHDT and CDR2 as YNNKEL (reference sequence). This CDR3 has 15 amino acids. As DNA, the CDR3 is TGTGCCAGCAGCCAAAGGGGACTAGCGGGCGAGACCCAGTACTTC. Protein: CASSQRGLAGETQYF.

J is TRBJ2-3 and V is TRBV27, with unresolved D. CDR1 is MNHEY, CDR2 SMNVEV, per germline (reference sequence). Trimming removed 6 bases at V and 1 base at J, with 8 bases between. The CDR3 length is 13 residues. The CDR3 DNA sequence: TGTGCCAGCAGGCGAGCTGGCACAGATACGCAGTATTTT. Protein sequence: CASRRAGTDTQYF.

The chain carries TRBV2 and TRBJ1-1; D remains ambiguous. V shed 6 bases and J shed 7 bases, with 12 bases lying between them. CDR1 is SNHLY, CDR2 FYNNEI, per germline. The CDR3 runs 12 residues. The CDR3 nucleotides read TGTGCCAGCAGCCCGGAGGCACTTGAAGCTTTCTTT. Encoded protein: CASSPEALEAFF.

The V call is TRBV7-8, the J call TRBJ1-2; D remains unclear. Trimming removed 5 bases from V and 4 bases from J, with 14 bases in between. The germline V gene encodes CDR1 SGHVS and CDR2 FQNEAQ. The CDR3 is 14 residues long. CDR3 sequence (DNA): TGTGCCAGCAGCGGAGGGAGCGAGGTCTATGGCTACACCTTC. It yields the protein CASSGGSEVYGYTF.

The genes are TRBV6-1 and TRBJ1-4, with 10 positions matching TRBD1. The trim removed 5 bases at V and 2 bases at J, leaving 5 bases unmatched. Germline values: CDR1 MNHNS, CDR2 SASEGT. This CDR3 contains 16 residues. CDR3 amino acids: CASSKGQGVTNEKLFF. CDR3 DNA sequence: TGTGCCAGCAGTAAAGGACAGGGGGTGACTAATGAAAAACTGTTTTTT.

In its sample, this clone was seen once. The chain has TRBV2 and TRBJ1-2; tentative D call: TRBD1 (6 bases). CDR3 length: 13 amino acids. Trimming took 5 bases from V and 4 from J, leaving 11 bases between them. The germline V gene encodes CDR1 SNHLY and CDR2 FYNNEI. The CDR3 DNA sequence: TGTGCCAGCAGTCGGACAGAAATCTATGGCTACACCTTC. Translating it yields CASSRTEIYGYTF. Complete variable domain (other parts from reference TRBV2 and TRBJ1-2): EPEVTQTPSHQVTQMGQEVILRCVPISNHLYFYWYRQILGQKVEFLVSFYNNEISEKSEIFDDQFSVERPDGSNFTLKIRSTKLEDSAMYFCASSRTEIYGYTFGSGTRLTVV.

V is TRBV27 and J is TRBJ2-3; 7 bases map to TRBD1. CDR3 size: 15 residues. Trimming took 7 bases from V and 3 from J; bases not matched to a gene: 10. Germline CDR1 and CDR2: MNHEY and SMNVEV (reference sequence). CDR3 sequence reads: CASNTKTGRTDTQYF. DNA of the CDR3: TGTGCCAGCAATACAAAGACAGGGCGGACAGATACGCAGTATTTT.

The chain couples TRBV11-1 to TRBJ1-1; D is ambiguous. Between the trimmed V and J ends, which lost 1 base and 4 bases, there was a span of 10 bases. This CDR3 spans 14 amino acids. Germline V gene lookup returns CDR1 SGHAT and CDR2 FQDESV (reference sequence). The DNA of the CDR3 is TGTGCCAGCAGCTTAGTAGGGAGTACCACTGAAGCTTTCTTT. It codes for CASSLVGSTTEAFF. Full variable domain (remainder filled in from reference TRBV11-1 and TRBJ1-1): EAEVAQSPRYKITEKSQAVAFWCDPISGHATLYWYRQILGQGPELLVQFQDESVVDDSQLPKDRFSAERLKGVDSTLKIQPAELGDSAMYLCASSLVGSTTEAFFGQGTRLTVV.

V and J are TRBV4-1 and TRBJ2-3; 7 bases agree with TRBD1. This CDR3 comprises 15 residues. Germline loops: CDR1 MGHRA, CDR2 YSYEKL. V was pared by 2 bases and J by 9 bases, with 11 bases of the junction left unmatched. The CDR3 nucleotides read TGCGCCAGCAGCCAATATACGACAGGGCAGGACACGCAGTATTTT. As protein: CASSQYTTGQDTQYF.

The chain employs TRBV24-1 and TRBJ2-3, with D perhaps matching TRBD2 (6 bases). The CDR3 has 16 amino acids. With 9 bases removed from V and 3 bases from J, the gap between germline ends came to 21 bases. CDR1 is KGHDR and CDR2 is SFDVKD in the germline V gene. This chain's CDR3 is CATAGTSESGTDTQYF. DNA for the CDR3: TGTGCCACCGCCGGGACTTCCGAAAGCGGGACAGATACGCAGTATTTT.

This chain links TRBV29-1 with TRBJ1-2, with 7 nucleotides matching TRBD1. This CDR3 spans 11 amino acids. Per the germline V gene, CDR1 is SQVTM and CDR2 is ANQGSEA. J was trimmed by 6 bases and V by 7 bases; bases with no gene match: 5. CDR3 sequence (DNA): TGCAGCGGAGGGGGCGGGGATGGCTACACCTTC. Its protein is CSGGGGDGYTF. Looking up the rest from reference TRBV29-1 and TRBJ1-2 gives the full variable domain: SAVISQKPSRDICQRGTSLTIQCQVDSQVTMMFWYRQQPGQSLTLIATANQGSEATYESGFVIDKFPISRPNLTFSTLTVSNMSPEDSSIYLCSGGGGDGYTFGSGTRLTVV.

J is TRBJ1-5 and V is TRBV28, with 8 bases fitting TRBD1. Germline CDR1 MDHEN, CDR2 SYDVKM. Trimming took 5 bases from V and 4 from J; bases not matched to a gene: 1. The CDR3 spans 13 residues. The CDR3 protein is CASSDRGNQPQHF. CDR3 DNA sequence: TGTGCCAGCAGTGACAGGGGAAATCAGCCCCAGCATTTT. Together with reference TRBV28 and TRBJ1-5, the CDR3 gives the full variable domain: DVKVTQSSRYLVKRTGEKVFLECVQDMDHENMFWYRQDPGLGLRLIYFSYDVKMKEKGDIPEGYSVSREKKERFSLILESASTNQTSMYLCASSDRGNQPQHFGDGTRLSIL.